A single sample is the source of the 19 T cell receptor beta chains below, sequenced in a study of T cell responses to AZD1222 COVID-19 vaccine. Clones were sequenced by immunoSEQ multiplex PCR, and TCRdb holds only the in-frame ones, with some missing. Of about 130,000 clones in the sample, 90% were seen once. The sequencing used peripheral blood, collected on day 0 of MenACWY control vaccination. These TCRs come from an adult in good health.

The gene calls are TRBV19 and TRBJ1-4; 10 nucleotides agree with TRBD1. This CDR3 has 16 residues. The V and J ends lost 5 bases and 8 bases, in that order; junction bases with no gene match: 11. CDR1 and CDR2 (germline): LNHDA, SQIVND (reference sequence). The CDR3 nucleotides read TGTGCCAGTAGTTCGCCCCGCGGGACAGGGGAGGAAAAACTGTTTTTT. This translates into CASSSPRGTGEEKLFF.

This clone was seen just once. The chain recombines TRBV19 with TRBJ1-1; D gene uncertain. Trimming removed 5 bases from V and 2 bases from J, with 15 bases in between. This CDR3 is built from 15 residues. Germline assignment: CDR1 LNHDA and CDR2 SQIVND (reference sequence). CDR3 coding DNA: TGTGCCAGTAGTCTCCGCGGCGACCGAAACACTGAAGCTTTCTTT. Protein sequence: CASSLRGDRNTEAFF.

This chain links TRBV4-3 with TRBJ2-3; 9 bases are shared with TRBD2. Germline V gene lookup returns CDR1 LGHNA and CDR2 YSLEER. With V trimmed by 2 bases and J by 1 base, 7 bases remained unmatched. There are 17 residues in the CDR3. CDR3 coding DNA: TGCGCCAGCAGCCAAACTTTAGCGGGGGCGGGCACAGATACGCAGTATTTT. Residues: CASSQTLAGAGTDTQYF.

CDR3 protein: CASSLTGNLGNEQFF. For the CDR3, the DNA is TGTGCCAGCAGCTTAACCGGGAACCTCGGCAATGAGCAGTTCTTC. The rearrangement joins TRBV7-8 to TRBJ2-1, with D tentatively TRBD2 (5 bases). The CDR3 length is 15 residues. The V gene's germline CDR1 is SGHVS and CDR2 FQNEAQ. Between the trimmed V and J ends, which lost 2 bases and 6 bases, there was a span of 14 bases.

The DNA for the CDR3 is TGTGCCAGCAAGGGGGCGAACACCGGGGAGCTGTTTTTT. Translating gives CASKGANTGELFF. The chain joins TRBV6-5 to TRBJ2-2; the D gene is possibly TRBD1 (6 bases). Between the trimmed V and J ends, which lost 7 bases and 0 bases, there was a span of 6 bases. Germline V gives CDR1 MNHEY, CDR2 SVGAGI. The CDR3 runs 13 residues.

The V gene is TRBV7-9, the J gene TRBJ1-1; D might be TRBD1 (5 bases). Germline lookup yields CDR1 SEHNR and CDR2 FQNEAQ (reference sequence). The CDR3 consists of 15 residues. V was pared by 6 bases and J by 1 base, with 15 bases between. The CDR3 sequence: CASRWLGLGNTEAFF. The CDR3 region has the DNA TGTGCCAGCAGATGGTTGGGGCTCGGGAACACTGAAGCTTTCTTT.

J is TRBJ1-2 and V is TRBV28; 9 nucleotides match TRBD1. With 5 bases clipped from V and 2 bases from J, the junction kept 9 bases outside the gene matches. CDR1 is MDHEN, CDR2 SYDVKM, per germline. This CDR3 has 16 amino acids. For the CDR3, the DNA is TGTGCCAGCAGTCCCAACCTGGGACAGGGAAACTATGGCTACACCTTC. Protein: CASSPNLGQGNYGYTF.

The chain combines TRBV2 with TRBJ1-5, with 7 bases fitting TRBD1. Per the germline V gene, CDR1 is SNHLY and CDR2 is FYNNEI. Germline trimming cut 3 bases from V and 2 bases from J; bases unmatched to any gene: 13. CDR3 length: 18 amino acids. DNA for the CDR3: TGTGCCAGCAGTGAGGTCCAGGGGGTATCTCTCGGCAATCAGCCCCAGCATTTT. This codes for CASSEVQGVSLGNQPQHF.

This chain connects TRBV12-3 or TRBV12-4 to TRBJ2-4, with D possibly matching TRBD1 (5 bases). CDR3 length: 13 amino acids. Trimming removed 5 bases from V and 10 bases from J, with 15 bases in between. The CDR3 protein is CASSARDSGIQYF. For the CDR3, the DNA is TGTGCCAGCAGTGCCAGGGATTCCGGGATTCAGTACTTC.

V usage is TRBV7-9 and J usage is TRBJ1-6; D not certain. CDR3 length equals 13 residues. Germline CDR1 and CDR2: SEHNR and FQNEAQ (reference sequence). The V end lost 1 base, the J end lost 6 bases, and 4 bases lay between the germline ends. CDR3 region: CASSLDSNSPLHF. In nucleotides, the CDR3 is TGTGCCAGCAGCTTAGACAGTAATTCACCCCTCCACTTT.

This chain connects TRBV4-2 to TRBJ2-7, with D possibly matching TRBD1 (6 bases). The CDR3 runs 14 residues. Trimming took 4 bases from V and 0 from J, leaving 10 bases between them. Germline CDR1 is LGHNA and CDR2 is YNFKEQ. CDR3: CASSPLQGSYEQYF. The CDR3 DNA reads TGTGCCAGCAGCCCCTTACAGGGCTCCTACGAGCAGTACTTC.

The rearrangement joins TRBV4-1 to TRBJ1-2, with 8 bases matching TRBD1. From germline, CDR1 is MGHRA and CDR2 YSYEKL. The length of the CDR3 is 17 residues. After removal of 0 bases from V and 5 bases from J, the junction contained 11 bases not matched to a gene. The CDR3 nucleotides read TGCGCCAGCAGCCAAGATACCCCAGGACAGGGATGGTATGGCTACACCTTC. Translated: CASSQDTPGQGWYGYTF.

This clone has only a few counts. CDR3 bases: TGTGCCAGCAGCCCCCATTCCGGCGGGAGAATACAAGAGACCCAGTACTTC. Protein sequence: CASSPHSGGRIQETQYF. The J gene is TRBJ2-5, the V gene TRBV9; 7 bases are a match to TRBD2. Germline V lookup: CDR1 SGDLS, CDR2 YYNGEE. The J segment lost 2 bases and the V segment lost 4 bases, leaving 14 bases of the junction unmatched. CDR3 length equals 17 residues.

J is TRBJ2-5 and V is TRBV5-4; D call uncertain. CDR1 is SGHNT, CDR2 YYREEE, per germline (reference sequence). V was shortened by 4 bases and J by 2 bases, with 9 bases between the two germline ends. This CDR3 contains 13 residues. The CDR3 is CASSPESQETQYF. CDR3 DNA: TGTGCCAGCAGCCCCGAGTCTCAAGAGACCCAGTACTTC.

The V and J genes are TRBV7-9 and TRBJ1-5; D possibly corresponds to TRBD1 (6 bases). CDR3 length equals 14 residues. V lost 5 bases to trimming and J lost 7 bases, with 15 bases between them. From germline, CDR1 is SEHNR and CDR2 FQNEAQ (reference sequence). The CDR3 region is CASSATGGEQPQHF. The CDR3 DNA follows: TGTGCCAGCAGCGCGACGGGGGGCGAGCAGCCCCAGCATTTT.

For this clone: One end of the junction fails to match germline, which may point to a read error. The chain joins TRBV12-3 or TRBV12-4 to TRBJ1-1, with 7 bases lining up with TRBD1. The CDR3 extends over 12 amino acids. CDR3 residues: CASSTTGADAFF. The CDR3 coding sequence is TGTGCCAGCAGTACTACAGGGGCTGACGCTTTCTTT.

The CDR3 DNA sequence: TGTGCCAGCAGCGTAGCCCAAGGGACAGGGCAAAACACCATATATTTT. It encodes CASSVAQGTGQNTIYF. The chain employs TRBV9 and TRBJ1-3; 9 bases map to TRBD1. After removal of 0 bases from V and 6 bases from J, the junction contained 7 bases not matched to a gene. Germline-derived CDR1 and CDR2 are SGDLS and YYNGEE. The CDR3 is 16 residues long.

The V and J genes are TRBV25-1 and TRBJ2-2, with unresolved D. This CDR3 has 15 residues. Trimming removed 2 bases at V and 3 bases at J, with 10 bases between. Germline V gene data show CDR1 as MGHDK and CDR2 as SYGVNS. DNA of the CDR3: TGTGCCAGCAGTGAAGTGTCTCCATACACCGGGGAGCTGTTTTTT. This codes for CASSEVSPYTGELFF.

This rearrangement joins TRBV2 to TRBJ1-1; 8 bases line up with TRBD1. CDR1 and CDR2 (germline): SNHLY, FYNNEI. The V segment lost 7 bases and the J segment 4 bases; nucleotides outside the gene matches: 14. CDR3 length: 16 amino acids. For the CDR3, the DNA is TGTGCCAGCACTCAGTCCCGGACAGGGTTGGGCACTGAAGCTTTCTTT. It translates to CASTQSRTGLGTEAFF.